The next 24 T cell receptor beta chains were all read from a single sample in a study of CD8 T cells in acute hepatitis C reinfection. Time point defined: naive CD8 control sorted from an acute-time-point sample. The table came from immunoSEQ multiplex PCR; TCRdb's copy has only in-frame clones and leaves some out. The repertoire holds fewer than 40,000 clones, approximately 85% seen once, with approximately 11% in the top ten. What was sequenced was naive CD8+ T cells from PBMCs. These receptors all stem from a woman aged 18-29 years who spontaneously cleared hepatitis C infection.

This chain joins TRBV7-6 and TRBJ2-3, with 8 bases that match TRBD2. CDR1 is SGHVS and CDR2 is FNYEAQ in the germline V gene. The CDR3 length is 16 residues. Trimming removed 5 bases from V and 3 bases from J; junction bases left unmatched: 10. The CDR3 bases are TGTGCCAGCAGCCCAGGCCCGGGAGGGGGAACAGATACGCAGTATTTT. Its translation is CASSPGPGGGTDTQYF.

The chain employs TRBV10-2 and TRBJ1-2, with a tentative D call TRBD1 (6 bases). Germline V gives CDR1 WSHSY, CDR2 SAAADI. Trimming pared 6 bases from V and 3 bases from J, leaving 8 bases between. There are 12 residues in the CDR3. In DNA form, the CDR3 reads TGCGCCAGCAGAGGACAGTACTATGGCTACACCTTC. Amino acid sequence: CASRGQYYGYTF.

DNA of the CDR3: TGTGCCAGCAGCTTAACTAGGGACACGTCCTACGAGCAGTACTTC. Protein sequence: CASSLTRDTSYEQYF. V gene TRBV7-2 combines with J gene TRBJ2-7; a possible D gene is TRBD1 (6 bases). The length of the CDR3 is 15 residues. Germline-derived CDR1 and CDR2 are SGHTA and FQGNSA. The ends were cut back, 2 bases at V and 1 base at J, with 12 bases in the middle. The full variable domain, rest sourced from reference TRBV7-2 and TRBJ2-7, is GAGVSQSPSNKVTEKGKDVELRCDPISGHTALYWYRQSLGQGLEFLIYFQGNSAPDKSGLPSDRFSAERTGGSVSTLTIQRTQQEDSAVYLCASSLTRDTSYEQYFGPGTRLTVT.

This chain uses TRBV18 with TRBJ2-7, with D possibly being TRBD1 (6 bases). V was pared by 4 bases and J by 4 bases, with 14 bases between. Germline V CDR1 and CDR2: KGHSH, LQKENI. The CDR3 extends over 14 amino acids. DNA of the CDR3: TGTGCCAGCTCACTTCCAGACAGGCCTTACGAGCAGTACTTC. It translates to CASSLPDRPYEQYF.

The rearrangement uses TRBV27 and TRBJ2-7, with 10 bases that match TRBD1. Unmatched junction bases numbered 2, after V lost 4 bases and J lost 5 bases. CDR3 length: 13 residues. Looked up from germline, CDR1 is MNHEY and CDR2 is SMNVEV (reference sequence). The CDR3 DNA reads TGTGCCAGCAGTTCCGGGACAGGGGACGAGCAGTACTTC. Its translation: CASSSGTGDEQYF.

This clone was seen a single time. The chain combines TRBV10-1 with TRBJ2-7, with no clear D. The length of the CDR3 is 13 residues. The V end lost 3 bases, the J end lost 2 bases, and 8 bases lay between the germline ends. In germline, CDR1 is WNHNN, CDR2 SYGVQD (reference sequence). The CDR3 region is CASSDSVAYEQYF. CDR3 nucleotides: TGCGCCAGCAGTGACAGCGTCGCCTACGAGCAGTACTTC.

This chain joins TRBV7-7 and TRBJ2-7; D perhaps matches TRBD2 (5 bases). The CDR3 runs to 13 residues. V was cut by 0 bases and J by 4 bases, with 7 bases left in between. Germline V gene data show CDR1 as SSHAT and CDR2 as FNYEAQ (reference sequence). The CDR3 protein is CASSLAGEYEQYF. In DNA form, the CDR3 reads TGTGCCAGCAGCTTAGCGGGAGAATACGAGCAGTACTTC.

The V and J genes are TRBV27 and TRBJ1-5; 7 bases match TRBD1. Germline V gene sequence: CDR1 MNHEY, CDR2 SMNVEV (reference sequence). V shed 5 bases, J shed 1 base, and the junction held 2 bases outside the gene matches. CDR3 length equals 14 residues. CDR3: CASSRRGSNQPQHF. The DNA of the CDR3 is TGTGCCAGCAGTCGCAGGGGGAGCAATCAGCCCCAGCATTTT.

The chain couples TRBV14 to TRBJ2-1; D not certain. Trimming removed 10 bases from V and 5 bases from J, with 12 bases in between. CDR1 SGHDN and CDR2 FVKESK come from the germline V gene. CDR3 length: 12 amino acids. This CDR3 is CATSTFDNEQFF. The CDR3 bases are TGTGCCACCTCCACTTTTGACAATGAGCAGTTCTTC.

The chain is built from TRBV7-9 and TRBJ2-7, with TRBD2 identical over 10 bases. With V trimmed by 8 bases and J by 1 base, 5 bases remained unmatched. The CDR3 loop spans 14 amino acids. CDR1 and CDR2 from the germline V gene are SEHNR and FQNEAQ (reference sequence). The CDR3 is CASGGTSVSYEQYF. CDR3 bases: TGTGCCAGCGGAGGGACTAGCGTTTCCTACGAGCAGTACTTC.

The count of this clone is one. The chain employs TRBV5-4 and TRBJ2-7, with 7 bases that match TRBD1. Germline V lookup: CDR1 SGHNT, CDR2 YYREEE (reference sequence). V shed 3 bases and J 2 bases; nucleotides not matched to a gene: 2. The CDR3 is 13 amino acids. The CDR3 protein is CASSWDSTYEQYF. CDR3 DNA sequence: TGTGCCAGCAGCTGGGACAGTACCTACGAGCAGTACTTC.

This clone was picked up a small number of times. The chain joins TRBV7-9 to TRBJ1-2; tentatively, D is TRBD1 (5 bases). V was trimmed by 4 bases and J by 5 bases, leaving 11 bases between them. This CDR3 spans 13 amino acids. Germline CDR1 reads SEHNR; CDR2 reads FQNEAQ (reference sequence). The CDR3 spells CASSSGEKYGYTF. CDR3 in DNA: TGTGCCAGCAGCTCGGGGGAAAAGTATGGCTACACCTTC. The full variable domain, completed using reference TRBV7-9 and TRBJ1-2, is DTGVSQNPRHKITKRGQNVTFRCDPISEHNRLYWYRQTLGQGPEFLTYFQNEAQLEKSRLLSDRFSAERPKGSFSTLEIQRTEQGDSAMYLCASSSGEKYGYTFGSGTRLTVV.

V and J are TRBV29-1 and TRBJ1-1, with D unclear. The germline V gene has CDR1 SQVTM and CDR2 ANQGSEA. The CDR3 length is 14 residues. V lost 2 bases and J 5 bases, leaving 15 bases between the germline ends. Written as DNA, the CDR3 is TGCAGCGTTGAACTACGACATCTCGGGACTGAAGCTTTCTTT. Translated: CSVELRHLGTEAFF. Full variable domain (outside the CDR3, taken from reference TRBV29-1 and TRBJ1-1): SAVISQKPSRDICQRGTSLTIQCQVDSQVTMMFWYRQQPGQSLTLIATANQGSEATYESGFVIDKFPISRPNLTFSTLTVSNMSPEDSSIYLCSVELRHLGTEAFFGQGTRLTVV.

The rearrangement uses TRBV6-1 and TRBJ1-1; weak D call: TRBD1 (5 bases). The CDR3 is 12 residues long. V was shortened by 2 bases and J by 8 bases, with 9 bases between the two germline ends. Looked up from germline, CDR1 is MNHNS and CDR2 is SASEGT. The CDR3 reads CASSEFGGEAFF. CDR3 nucleotide sequence: TGTGCCAGCAGTGAATTCGGGGGAGAAGCTTTCTTT.

The gene calls are TRBV13 and TRBJ2-1; TRBD2 aligns across 8 bases. In germline, CDR1 is PRHDT, CDR2 FYEKMQ (reference sequence). The trim removed 5 bases at V and 9 bases at J, leaving 6 bases unmatched. This CDR3 is built from 13 residues. The CDR3 loop reads CASSNASGREQFF. DNA of the CDR3: TGTGCCAGCAGCAATGCTAGCGGGCGTGAGCAGTTCTTC.

The V gene is TRBV7-9, the J gene TRBJ2-3; 12 bases fit TRBD2. CDR1 and CDR2 (germline): SEHNR, FQNEAQ (reference sequence). Germline trimming cut 4 bases from V and 2 bases from J; bases unmatched to any gene: 4. The CDR3 spans 16 residues. CDR3: CASSSTSGRDTDTQYF. CDR3 bases: TGTGCCAGCAGCTCGACTAGCGGGAGAGACACAGATACGCAGTATTTT. The full variable domain, its missing parts supplied by reference TRBV7-9 and TRBJ2-3, is DTGVSQNPRHKITKRGQNVTFRCDPISEHNRLYWYRQTLGQGPEFLTYFQNEAQLEKSRLLSDRFSAERPKGSFSTLEIQRTEQGDSAMYLCASSSTSGRDTDTQYFGPGTRLTVL.

The chain combines TRBV6-5 with TRBJ2-3; D call uncertain. CDR1 and CDR2 from the germline V gene are MNHEY and SVGAGI. The V and J ends lost 5 bases and 13 bases respectively, with 16 bases between them. The CDR3 covers 12 residues. The DNA for the CDR3 is TGTGCCAGCAGTGACGGCGGCGTGTTGAAGTATTTT. This encodes CASSDGGVLKYF.

The V gene is TRBV27, the J gene TRBJ1-1, with a weak D call TRBD1 (6 bases). With 4 bases removed from V and 1 base from J, the gap between germline ends came to 13 bases. Looked up from germline, CDR1 is MNHEY and CDR2 is SMNVEV (reference sequence). CDR3 length: 15 residues. CDR3 in amino acids: CASSWGRGTNTEAFF. For the CDR3, the DNA is TGTGCCAGCAGTTGGGGCAGGGGTACGAACACTGAAGCTTTCTTT.

V and J are TRBV14 and TRBJ2-7, with 8 bases aligning to TRBD1. Germline V lookup: CDR1 SGHDN, CDR2 FVKESK. J gave up 2 bases and V 4 bases, and 7 bases lay outside the gene matches. The CDR3 length is 15 residues. CDR3 nucleotide sequence: TGTGCCAGCAGCCCGACAGGGGCCTTTGCCTACGAGCAGTACTTC. The encoded protein is CASSPTGAFAYEQYF.

This sequence joins TRBV5-1 and TRBJ2-1; TRBD2 is a possible D gene (5 bases). From germline, CDR1 is SGHRS and CDR2 YFSETQ. The CDR3 runs to 16 residues. The V end was cut by 4 bases, the J end by 5 bases, with 19 bases between. This CDR3 is CASSHVGVALNNEQFF. The CDR3 DNA is TGCGCCAGCAGCCACGTCGGGGTCGCCCTAAACAATGAGCAGTTCTTC.

This chain uses TRBV7-9 with TRBJ1-2, with D perhaps matching TRBD1 (5 bases). Germline V lookup: CDR1 SEHNR, CDR2 FQNEAQ (reference sequence). The CDR3 consists of 13 residues. With 7 bases removed from V and 7 bases from J, the gap between germline ends came to 16 bases. The DNA for the CDR3 is TGTGCCAGCACGGGACCCGAGATGAGTGGCTACACCTTC. Translated, it gives CASTGPEMSGYTF.

The chain joins TRBV4-1 to TRBJ2-7; D is unresolved. The CDR3 has 16 residues. Trimming removed 1 base at V and 7 bases at J, with 20 bases between. The germline gives CDR1 MGHRA, CDR2 YSYEKL. CDR3 nucleotides: TGCGCCAGCAGCCAAGTCTCCCCAAGCTGGGCTGGGGAGCAGTACTTC. It translates to CASSQVSPSWAGEQYF.

V is TRBV7-9 and J is TRBJ2-7; D remains unclear. The germline CDR1 and CDR2 sequences are SEHNR and FQNEAQ (reference sequence). This CDR3 spans 13 amino acids. V was trimmed by 1 base and J by 3 bases, leaving 7 bases between them. CDR3 amino acids: CASSLVANYEQYF. The CDR3 nucleotides are TGTGCCAGCAGCTTAGTGGCGAACTACGAGCAGTACTTC.

The chain links TRBV5-4 to TRBJ2-7; 8 nucleotides match TRBD2. V was pared by 3 bases and J by 4 bases, with 9 bases of the junction left unmatched. The CDR3 totals 15 residues. The germline V gene has CDR1 SGHNT and CDR2 YYREEE (reference sequence). Here the CDR3 reads CASSYPSASGYEQYF. CDR3 nucleotide sequence: TGTGCCAGCAGCTATCCATCCGCTAGCGGGTACGAGCAGTACTTC.